The 5 T cell receptor beta chains below all came from one sample that was sequenced in a study of shared clonotypes between healthy human individuals. Clones were read by immunoSEQ multiplex PCR, and TCRdb kept only the in-frame ones, dropping some. The table lists roughly 1,500,000 clones, approximately 98% of them singletons. The sequenced sample consisted of naive CD4+ T cells sorted from blood. The subset was: CD45RA+ positively selected. The origin of the receptors is a man under 40 in good health.

V is TRBV28 and J is TRBJ1-2, with 8 bases lining up with TRBD1. V was clipped by 7 bases and J by 3 bases; unmatched bases: 7. Germline CDR1 is MDHEN and CDR2 is SYDVKM. This CDR3 has 14 amino acids. This chain's CDR3 is CASNLGTGYYGYTF. CDR3 nucleotide sequence: TGTGCCAGCAACCTTGGGACAGGCTACTATGGCTACACCTTC.

This chain connects TRBV28 to TRBJ2-1; TRBD2 agrees at 7 bases. There are 14 residues in the CDR3. The germline V gene encodes CDR1 MDHEN and CDR2 SYDVKM. The J segment lost 5 bases and the V segment lost 6 bases, leaving 7 bases of the junction unmatched. DNA of the CDR3: TGTGCCAGCAGGAAGATTGCGGGAGACAATGAGCAGTTCTTC. Amino acid sequence: CASRKIAGDNEQFF.

The chain carries TRBV7-3 and TRBJ2-1; 8 nucleotides agree with TRBD1. This CDR3 comprises 14 residues. CDR1 is SGHTA and CDR2 is FQGTGA in the germline V gene. Unmatched junction bases numbered 8, after V lost 5 bases and J lost 8 bases. CDR3: CASSEIQGAYEQFF. CDR3 nucleotides: TGTGCCAGCAGCGAGATTCAGGGGGCCTATGAGCAGTTCTTC.

The chain links TRBV9 to TRBJ2-7; weak D call: TRBD2 (5 bases). Germline V gene lookup returns CDR1 SGDLS and CDR2 YYNGEE. This CDR3 has 15 residues. V lost 0 bases to trimming and J lost 3 bases, with 13 bases between them. DNA of the CDR3: TGTGCCAGCAGCGTAGACAGCGGAGGAAACTACGAGCAGTACTTC. Amino acids: CASSVDSGGNYEQYF. The whole variable domain, filled in from reference TRBV9 and TRBJ2-7, reads DSGVTQTPKHLITATGQRVTLRCSPRSGDLSVYWYQQSLDQGLQFLIQYYNGEERAKGNILERFSAQQFPDLHSELNLSSLELGDSALYFCASSVDSGGNYEQYFGPGTRLTVT.

The rearrangement uses TRBV5-4 and TRBJ1-3; tentatively, D is TRBD1 (5 bases). This CDR3 is 17 amino acids long. V was pared by 5 bases and J by 0 bases, with 18 bases between. Germline V lookup: CDR1 SGHNT, CDR2 YYREEE (reference sequence). CDR3 residues: CASSPRGGLTSGNTIYF. In DNA form, the CDR3 reads TGTGCCAGCAGTCCAAGGGGTGGCCTAACCTCTGGAAACACCATATATTTT.